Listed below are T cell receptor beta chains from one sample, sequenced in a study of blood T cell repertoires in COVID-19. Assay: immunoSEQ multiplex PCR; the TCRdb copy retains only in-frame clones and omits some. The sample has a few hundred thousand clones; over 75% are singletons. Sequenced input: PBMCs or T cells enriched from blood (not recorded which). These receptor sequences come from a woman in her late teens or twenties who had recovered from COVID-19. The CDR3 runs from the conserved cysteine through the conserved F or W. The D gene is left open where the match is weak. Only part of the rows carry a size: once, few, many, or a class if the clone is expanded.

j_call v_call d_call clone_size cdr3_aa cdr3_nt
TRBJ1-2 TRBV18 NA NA CASSPSGGRTGTF TGTGCCAGCTCACCGTCGGGGGGGAGAACAGGGACCTTC
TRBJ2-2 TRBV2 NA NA CASSEQDFGELFF TGTGCCAGCAGTGAGCAGGATTTCGGGGAGCTGTTTTTT
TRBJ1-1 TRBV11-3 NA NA CASSLGSGNTEAFF TGTGCCAGCAGCTTAGGGTCGGGGAACACTGAAGCTTTCTTT
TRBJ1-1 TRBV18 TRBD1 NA CASSPLTGGPSSMNTEAFF TGTGCCAGCTCACCACTGACAGGGGGCCCTTCTTCGATGAACACTGAAGCTTTCTTT
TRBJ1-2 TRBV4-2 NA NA CASSPFIDSPYGYTF TGTGCCAGCAGCCCATTCATTGACAGTCCCTATGGCTACACCTTC
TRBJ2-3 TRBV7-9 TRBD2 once CASSSGAGGGGTDTQYF TGTGCCAGCAGCTCAGGAGCGGGGGGCGGAGGCACAGATACGCAGTATTTT
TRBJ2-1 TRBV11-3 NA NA CASSRFGGESRNEQFF TGTGCCAGCAGCCGCTTTGGCGGCGAGAGCCGCAATGAGCAGTTCTTC
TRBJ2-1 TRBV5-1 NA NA CASSLGGVEQFF TGCGCCAGCAGCCTGGGCGGGGTTGAGCAGTTCTTC
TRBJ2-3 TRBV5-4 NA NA CASSSQLGSARDTQYF TGTGCCAGCAGCTCTCAACTAGGCTCCGCTAGAGATACGCAGTATTTT
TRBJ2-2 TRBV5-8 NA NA CASSLARQGIPNTGELFF TGTGCCAGCAGCTTGGCCAGGCAGGGGATTCCGAACACCGGGGAGCTGTTTTTT
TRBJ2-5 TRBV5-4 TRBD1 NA CASSSQGGQETQYF TGTGCCAGCAGCTCACAGGGGGGACAAGAGACCCAGTACTTC
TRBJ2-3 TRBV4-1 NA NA CASSPTGEGEATDTQYF TGCGCCAGCAGCCCCACTGGGGAAGGGGAGGCTACAGATACGCAGTATTTT
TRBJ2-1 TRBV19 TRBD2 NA CASSTLSAGGNYNEQFF TGTGCCAGTAGTACCCTCTCAGCGGGAGGAAACTACAATGAGCAGTTCTTC
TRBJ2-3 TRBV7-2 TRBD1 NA CASSLQGSSTDTQYF TGTGCCAGCAGCCTACAGGGGTCTAGCACAGATACGCAGTATTTT
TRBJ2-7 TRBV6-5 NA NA CASTPRAGAYEQYF TGTGCCAGCACCCCAAGGGCAGGGGCCTACGAGCAGTACTTC
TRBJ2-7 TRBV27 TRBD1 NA CASRNPRDSFYEQYF TGTGCCAGCAGGAACCCCCGGGACAGCTTCTACGAGCAGTACTTC
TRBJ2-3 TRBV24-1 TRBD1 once CATSDPGQDSTDTQYF TGTGCCACCAGTGATCCGGGACAGGACAGCACAGATACGCAGTATTTT
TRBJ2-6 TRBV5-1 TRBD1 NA CASSEGTGAGANVLTF TGCGCCAGCAGCGAGGGGACAGGAGCTGGGGCCAACGTCCTGACTTTC
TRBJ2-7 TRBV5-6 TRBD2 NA CASSISGRSTSYEQYF TGTGCCAGCAGCATTAGCGGGAGGTCCACCTCCTACGAGCAGTACTTC
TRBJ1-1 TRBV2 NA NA CASSVGAPEAFF TGTGCCAGCAGTGTGGGGGCCCCTGAAGCTTTCTTT
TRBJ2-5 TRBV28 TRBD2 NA CASKEVDSGPVETQYF TGTGCCAGCAAAGAGGTCGATAGCGGGCCCGTGGAGACCCAGTACTTC
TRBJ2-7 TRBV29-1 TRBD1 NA CSVRSGQTTYEQYF TGCAGCGTTCGATCGGGACAGACGACTTACGAGCAGTACTTC
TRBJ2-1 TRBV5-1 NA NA CASSLIGRGNEQFF TGCGCCAGCAGCTTGATTGGTAGGGGCAATGAGCAGTTCTTC
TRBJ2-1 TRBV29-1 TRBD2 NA CSVAGRGRYNEQFF TGCAGCGTAGCTGGGAGGGGAAGATACAATGAGCAGTTCTTC
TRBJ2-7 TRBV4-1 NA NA CASSQDLADSRVYEQYF TGCGCCAGCAGCCAAGACCTAGCGGACAGCAGAGTCTACGAGCAGTACTTC
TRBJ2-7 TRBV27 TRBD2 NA CASSLSPSGTYEQYF TGTGCCAGCAGTTTATCGCCTAGCGGGACCTACGAGCAGTACTTC
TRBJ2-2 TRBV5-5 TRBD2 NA CASIRVLAGVTGELFF TGTGCCAGCATTAGAGTGCTAGCGGGAGTTACCGGGGAGCTGTTTTTT
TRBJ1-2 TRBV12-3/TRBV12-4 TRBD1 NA CASSFGQGRGYTF TGTGCCAGCAGTTTCGGACAGGGGAGAGGCTACACCTTC
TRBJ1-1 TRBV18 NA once CASSSGDRTEAFF TGTGCCAGCTCATCAGGGGATCGGACTGAAGCTTTCTTT
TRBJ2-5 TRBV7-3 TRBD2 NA CASRGLAGVETQYF TGTGCCAGCAGGGGACTAGCGGGAGTAGAGACCCAGTACTTC
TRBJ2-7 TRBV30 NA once CAWSVRYEQYF TGTGCCTGGAGTGTACGGTACGAGCAGTACTTC
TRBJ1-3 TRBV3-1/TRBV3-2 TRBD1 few CASSQWDSLGRGNTIYF TGTGCCAGCAGCCAATGGGACAGCCTCGGTCGTGGAAACACCATATATTTT
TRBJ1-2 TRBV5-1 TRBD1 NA CASSSNPGQGDGYTF TGCGCCAGCAGCTCGAACCCGGGACAGGGCGATGGCTACACCTTC
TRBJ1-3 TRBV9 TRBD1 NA CASATGYGNTIYF TGTGCCAGCGCGACAGGGTATGGAAACACCATATATTTT
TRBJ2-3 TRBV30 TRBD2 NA CAWSLEAGGRDTQYF TGTGCCTGGAGTCTAGAAGCGGGGGGGCGAGATACGCAGTATTTT
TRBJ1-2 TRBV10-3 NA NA CAISESTDNYGYTF TGTGCCATCAGTGAGTCGACAGATAACTATGGCTACACCTTC
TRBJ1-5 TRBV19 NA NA CASSISVNQPQHF TGTGCCAGTAGTATATCCGTTAATCAGCCCCAGCATTTT
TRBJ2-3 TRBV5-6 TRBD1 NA CASSPGQSTDTQYF TGTGCCAGCAGCCCGGGACAGTCTACAGATACGCAGTATTTT
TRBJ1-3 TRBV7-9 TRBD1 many CASSLKTGGDAGNTIYF TGTGCCAGCAGCTTAAAGACAGGGGGCGACGCTGGAAACACCATATATTTT
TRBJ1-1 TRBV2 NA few CASSDRAALNTEAFF TGTGCCAGCAGTGACAGGGCCGCTCTGAACACTGAAGCTTTCTTT
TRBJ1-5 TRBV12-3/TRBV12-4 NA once CASSFRDRQPQHF TGTGCCAGCAGTTTCCGCGATCGTCAGCCCCAGCATTTT
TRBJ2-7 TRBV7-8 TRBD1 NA CASSLPGQGSVPYEQYF TGTGCCAGCAGCTTACCGGGACAGGGATCTGTCCCCTACGAGCAGTACTTC
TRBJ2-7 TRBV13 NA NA CASSDSGLAIDEQYF TGTGCCAGCAGCGATTCCGGGCTAGCTATCGACGAGCAGTACTTC
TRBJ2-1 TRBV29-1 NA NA CSVKQGSEWSYNEQFF TGCAGCGTAAAACAGGGATCGGAGTGGTCCTACAATGAGCAGTTCTTC
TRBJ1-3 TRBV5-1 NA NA CASSLTVSSGNTIYF TGCGCCAGCAGCTTGACTGTGAGCTCTGGAAACACCATATATTTT
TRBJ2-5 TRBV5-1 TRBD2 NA CASSESGGAPETQYF TGCGCCAGCAGTGAGAGCGGGGGGGCCCCTGAGACCCAGTACTTC
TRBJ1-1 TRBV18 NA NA CASSPMNTEAFF TGTGCCAGCTCACCCATGAACACTGAAGCTTTCTTT
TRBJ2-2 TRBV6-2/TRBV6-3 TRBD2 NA CASSPRAGGPPGELFF TGTGCCAGCAGCCCTCGGGCGGGAGGGCCCCCCGGGGAGCTGTTTTTT
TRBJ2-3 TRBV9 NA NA CASSVTGDTDTQYF TGTGCCAGCAGCGTAACCGGGGACACAGATACGCAGTATTTT
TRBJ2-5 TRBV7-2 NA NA CASSYAPWLVGAGQETQYF TGTGCCAGCAGCTACGCCCCCTGGCTAGTGGGGGCAGGGCAAGAGACCCAGTACTTC
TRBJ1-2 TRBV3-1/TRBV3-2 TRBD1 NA CASSVLGGQGDGYTF TGTGCCAGCAGTGTATTAGGGGGCCAGGGGGATGGCTACACCTTC
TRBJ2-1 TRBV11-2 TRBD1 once CASSLDRAPGVVNEQFF TGTGCCAGCAGCCTGGACAGGGCCCCCGGAGTTGTTAATGAGCAGTTCTTC
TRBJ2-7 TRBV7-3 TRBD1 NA CASSPSGTDPYEQYF TGTGCCAGCAGCCCGTCCGGGACAGATCCCTACGAGCAGTACTTC
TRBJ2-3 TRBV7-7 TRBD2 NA CASSLSGGSTDTQYF TGTGCTAGCAGCTTATCGGGGGGGAGCACAGATACGCAGTATTTT
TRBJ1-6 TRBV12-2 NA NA CASRLTGISPLHF TGTGCAAGTCGCTTAACAGGGATCTCACCCCTCCACTTT
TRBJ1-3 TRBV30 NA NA CAWIGQGFSGNTIYF TGTGCCTGGATCGGTCAGGGGTTCTCTGGAAACACCATATATTTT
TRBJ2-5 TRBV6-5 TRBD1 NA CASSRDRGQQETQYF TGTGCCAGCAGTAGGGACAGGGGACAGCAAGAGACCCAGTACTTC